The source of this TCR beta chain is a study of T cell clones after liver transplantation. The overall study: Draws occurred before transplant, before withdrawal, and after complete or failed withdrawal. Study results and limitations: Post-transplant time points were not standardized, so conclusions are preliminary. Circulating graft-donor-reactive CD4 TCRbeta sequences fell significantly post-transplant in most of the 8 subjects.

With respect to this clone: Its antigen is as yet unknown.

CD3+CD4+ and CD3+CD8+ cells were FACS-sorted from thawed unstimulated PBMCs. Sequenced by immunoSEQ multiplex PCR; TCRdb stores in-frame clones only, minus some. The repertoire holds some 80,000 clones, with roughly 82% as singletons. The CDR3 runs to 16 residues. Trimming removed 5 bases from V and 6 bases from J; junction bases left unmatched: 11. Germline CDR1 is KGHSH and CDR2 is LQKENI. The source was CD4+ T cells from blood, collected approximately 3.5 years after liver transplant. V is TRBV18 and J is TRBJ1-4, with 8 nucleotides matching TRBD1. The receptor's source is a human patient who received a liver transplant. Some T cells may trace back to the graft donor. Here the CDR3 DNA reads TGTGCCAGCTCAACCTTACCGACAGGGGCTCATGAAAAACTGTTTTTT. Its protein is CASSTLPTGAHEKLFF.